This passage covers 10 T cell receptor beta chains from one sample sequenced in a study of shared clonotypes between healthy human individuals. Only in-frame clones appear in the TCRdb table, and some are missing; sequencing was by immunoSEQ multiplex PCR. The sample consists of 550,000 to 650,000 clones, 95% to 97% of them appearing once. Terminally differentiated effector memory CD45RA+ cells were excluded from the naive CD8 cells, which were CD45RO-negative and positively selected for CCR7. Material for sequencing was naive CD8+ T cells sorted from blood. The receptor set was obtained from a woman aged 30 to 39 in good health.

The gene calls are TRBV27 and TRBJ2-1; TRBD2 is a possible D gene (6 bases). Trimming took off 6 bases at V and 0 bases at J, with 15 bases between the two ends. The germline V gene encodes CDR1 MNHEY and CDR2 SMNVEV (reference sequence). The CDR3 totals 16 residues. The CDR3 protein is CASRGPRDSSYNEQFF. As DNA, the CDR3 is TGTGCCAGCAGGGGACCGCGGGACTCCTCCTACAATGAGCAGTTCTTC.

The chain combines TRBV19 with TRBJ2-7; the match to TRBD1 covers 7 bases. Unmatched junction bases numbered 6, after V lost 5 bases and J lost 2 bases. There are 14 residues in the CDR3. Germline CDR1 is LNHDA and CDR2 is SQIVND (reference sequence). The CDR3 sequence: CASSSTTGAYEQYF. CDR3 coding DNA: TGTGCCAGTAGTTCAACAACAGGGGCCTACGAGCAGTACTTC.

The chain is built from TRBV11-2 and TRBJ2-7; D is perhaps TRBD2 (5 bases). The germline gives CDR1 SGHAT, CDR2 FQNNGV. The V end was cut by 0 bases, the J end by 6 bases, with 18 bases between. The CDR3 contains 16 residues. CDR3 sequence (DNA): TGTGCCAGCAGCTTAGACGAGGGAACCATACAATCCGAGCAGTACTTC. It yields the protein CASSLDEGTIQSEQYF. The full variable domain, with the rest looked up from reference TRBV11-2 and TRBJ2-7, is EAGVAQSPRYKIIEKRQSVAFWCNPISGHATLYWYQQILGQGPKLLIQFQNNGVVDDSQLPKDRFSAERLKGVDSTLKIQPAKLEDSAVYLCASSLDEGTIQSEQYFGPGTRLTVT.

The rearrangement joins TRBV2 to TRBJ2-7, with 7 bases fitting TRBD2. V was pared by 6 bases and J by 3 bases, with 11 bases of the junction left unmatched. Germline values: CDR1 SNHLY, CDR2 FYNNEI. The CDR3 is 15 amino acids. Here the CDR3 reads CASRSFSGPSYEQYF. The CDR3 DNA follows: TGTGCCAGCAGGTCCTTTAGCGGGCCGAGCTACGAGCAGTACTTC.

A note on this clone: The sample contains more than one DNA sequence encoding this CDR3. This sequence joins TRBV28 and TRBJ1-5, with a possible D match to TRBD1 (6 bases). The CDR3 spans 14 residues. V was shortened by 5 bases and J by 6 bases, with 14 bases between the two germline ends. CDR1 MDHEN and CDR2 SYDVKM come from the germline V gene. Written as DNA, the CDR3 is TGTGCCAGCAGTGCCACAGGGTTAGGTCAGCCCCAGCATTTT. Translation: CASSATGLGQPQHF.

The chain links TRBV10-3 to TRBJ2-7, with D unclear. CDR3 size: 12 residues. Germline CDR1 reads ENHRY; CDR2 reads SYGVKD. Trimming shortened V by 3 bases and J by 3 bases, and 6 bases separated the two germline ends. The CDR3 DNA sequence: TGTGCCATCAGTGATTGGAGCTACGAGCAGTACTTC. Protein: CAISDWSYEQYF.

This chain joins TRBV6-5 and TRBJ1-2; D remains ambiguous. V lost 5 bases and J lost 6, with 13 bases in between. Germline V gene lookup returns CDR1 MNHEY and CDR2 SVGAGI. The CDR3 spans 13 residues. CDR3: CASSHYTLDGYTF. The CDR3 nucleotides read TGTGCCAGCAGTCACTACACTTTGGATGGCTACACCTTC.

The V and J genes are TRBV5-6 and TRBJ1-1, with D unresolved. The CDR3 covers 14 residues. Germline-derived CDR1 and CDR2 are SGHDT and YYEEEE. The ends were cut back, 0 bases at V and 11 bases at J, with 17 bases in the middle. In DNA form, the CDR3 reads TGTGCCAGCAGCTTGGCCGGCGGAGGGAGAGGCGCTTTCTTT. Protein product: CASSLAGGGRGAFF.

The chain is built from TRBV28 and TRBJ2-7; unclear D gene. The V gene lost 5 bases and the J gene lost 5 bases, with 13 bases spanning the gap. The CDR3 loop spans 13 amino acids. Germline CDR1 is MDHEN and CDR2 is SYDVKM. CDR3 sequence reads: CASSAGGVHEQYF. CDR3 DNA: TGTGCCAGCAGTGCCGGTGGGGTCCACGAGCAGTACTTC.

This chain uses TRBV14 with TRBJ2-7, with 13 bases fitting TRBD2. The germline V gene has CDR1 SGHDN and CDR2 FVKESK. The CDR3 loop spans 16 amino acids. V dropped 2 bases and J dropped 4; count of bases not matched to a gene: 5. The CDR3 here is CASSQYSTSGRYEQYF. In DNA form, the CDR3 reads TGTGCCAGCAGCCAATATTCGACTAGCGGGAGGTACGAGCAGTACTTC.